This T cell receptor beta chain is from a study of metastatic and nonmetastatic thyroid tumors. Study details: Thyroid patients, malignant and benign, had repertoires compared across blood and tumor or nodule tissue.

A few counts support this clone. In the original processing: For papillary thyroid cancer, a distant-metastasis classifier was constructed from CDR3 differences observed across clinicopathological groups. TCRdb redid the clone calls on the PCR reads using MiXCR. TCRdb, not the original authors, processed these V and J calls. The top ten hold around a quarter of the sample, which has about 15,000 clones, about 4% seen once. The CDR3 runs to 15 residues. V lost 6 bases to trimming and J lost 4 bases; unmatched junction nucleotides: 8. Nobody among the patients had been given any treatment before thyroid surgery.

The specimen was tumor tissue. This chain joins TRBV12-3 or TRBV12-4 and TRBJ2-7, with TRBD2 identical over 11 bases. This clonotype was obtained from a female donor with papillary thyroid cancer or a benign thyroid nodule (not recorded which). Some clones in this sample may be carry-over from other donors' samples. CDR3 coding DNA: TGTGCCAGCAGCCAGTCTAGCGGGAGGAAATACGAGCAGTACTTC. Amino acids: CASSQSSGRKYEQYF.